These 26 T cell receptor beta chains came from one sample sequenced in a study of tumor and adjacent non-tumor tissue in lung cancer. No cell sorting was done before RNA was extracted from the tissue. A modified ARM-PCR protocol with three rounds of nested PCR amplified TCRbeta. TCRdb recomputed calls from the multiplex PCR reads with MiXCR, one row per CDR3 protein. The repertoire includes about 200,000 distinct CDR3 sequences, less than 80% of them detected once, and 20% to 25% sits in the top ten. The sample comprised lung tumor tissue. The origin of the receptors is a man between 60 and 75 years old with non-small cell lung cancer.

For this clonotype: A much bigger clone sits one base away, suggesting this may be a read error. The chain has TRBV6-2 or TRBV6-3 and TRBJ1-1; D is unclear. Germline V gene data show CDR1 as MNHEY and CDR2 as SVGEGT. The length of the CDR3 is 12 residues. DNA for the CDR3: TGTGCCAGCACCTCGAGGTACACTGAAGTTTTCTTT. Translating it yields CASTSRYTEVFF.

A remark on this clonotype: Sequence at one end of the junction differs from germline and may be a read error. The rearrangement links TRBV5-1 to TRBJ2-1; the D is unclear. The CDR3 is made up of 11 amino acids. Germline V CDR1 and CDR2: SGHRS, YFSETQ. CDR3 in amino acids: CASSSSYELFF. CDR3 DNA: TGCGCCAGCAGCTCATCATATGAGCTGTTCTTC.

The chain couples TRBV20-1 to TRBJ2-7; TRBD2 agrees at 9 bases. Looked up from germline, CDR1 is DFQATT and CDR2 is SNEGSKA (reference sequence). V lost 6 bases and J lost 3; bases outside the gene matches: 12. This CDR3 is 15 amino acids long. The CDR3 spells CSASEGLAGFYEQYF. The CDR3 nucleotides are TGCAGTGCATCAGAGGGGCTAGCGGGGTTCTACGAGCAGTACTTC.

Concerning this clonotype itself: The junction differs from germline at one of its ends, possibly a read error. V usage is TRBV12-3 or TRBV12-4 and J usage is TRBJ1-6, with unresolved D. The CDR3 sequence is 15 residues long. The CDR3 region has the DNA TGTACCAGCAGTCCGTTGAGCTCCTATAATTCACCCCTCCACTTT. This codes for CTSSPLSSYNSPLHF.

This chain links TRBV4-2 with TRBJ2-7; 14 positions agree with TRBD2. From germline, CDR1 is LGHNA and CDR2 YNFKEQ. The J segment lost 7 bases and the V segment lost 4 bases, leaving 15 bases of the junction unmatched. The CDR3 runs 18 residues. The chain's CDR3 is CASSPSVTSGRATCEQYF. The CDR3 nucleotides read TGTGCCAGCAGCCCTTCCGTGACTAGCGGGAGGGCCACCTGTGAGCAGTACTTC.

Points on this clonotype: A junction end diverges from the germline sequence, so it may reflect a read error. The gene calls are TRBV11-3 and TRBJ1-1; possibly TRBD1 for D (5 bases). The CDR3 spans 14 residues. Germline values: CDR1 SGHNT, CDR2 YENEEA. CDR3 residues: CTSSWGTQNTEAFF. Written as DNA, the CDR3 is TGTACCAGCAGCTGGGGCACCCAGAATACTGAAGCTTTCTTT.

As for this clonotype: The junction departs from the called germline gene at one end, perhaps through a read error. The chain is built from TRBV20-1 and TRBJ2-3, with TRBD1 matching 7 bases. This CDR3 region has 15 residues. The germline CDR1 and CDR2 sequences are DFQATT and SNEGSKA (reference sequence). The CDR3 spells CNASRPDRAADTQYF. The CDR3 nucleotides read TGCAATGCTAGCCGGCCAGACAGGGCGGCAGATACGCAGTATTTT.

A word on this clonotype: The CDR3 does not close with the conserved phenylalanine or tryptophan, likely indicating a read error. The limits of the CDR3 on the DNA are not certain, so only TCRdb's listed CDR3 is given. The J gene is TRBJ2-1, the V gene TRBV20-1; TRBD2 is the table's D call, not checked against the DNA. Including both end residues, the CDR3 is 15 amino acids long. Per the germline V gene, CDR1 is DFQATT and CDR2 is SNEGSKA (reference sequence). The CDR3 is CSVRGSGGAHNEHFL.

This chain uses TRBV7-9 with TRBJ2-6; TRBD1 is a possible D gene (6 bases). CDR3 length equals 17 residues. The germline CDR1 and CDR2 sequences are SEHNR and FQNEAQ (reference sequence). V lost 2 bases and J lost 0, with 11 bases in between. CDR3 sequence reads: CASSLLGHSSGANVLTF. Here the CDR3 DNA reads TGTGCCAGCAGCTTACTGGGACATTCCTCTGGGGCCAACGTCCTGACTTTC. Full variable domain (rest looked up from reference TRBV7-9 and TRBJ2-6): DTGVSQNPRHKITKRGQNVTFRCDPISEHNRLYWYRQTLGQGPEFLTYFQNEAQLEKSRLLSDRFSAERPKGSFSTLEIQRTEQGDSAMYLCASSLLGHSSGANVLTFGAGSRLTVL.

The V call is TRBV7-9, the J call TRBJ1-5; 8 bases fit TRBD1. Germline lookup yields CDR1 SEHNR and CDR2 FQNEAQ (reference sequence). Losses at the gene ends were 5 bases for V and 4 bases for J; bases not matched to a gene: 4. This CDR3 is built from 14 residues. The chain's CDR3 is CASSQGQANQPQHF. The CDR3 coding sequence is TGTGCCAGCAGCCAGGGACAGGCTAATCAGCCCCAGCATTTT. The full variable domain, rest sourced from reference TRBV7-9 and TRBJ1-5, is DTGVSQNPRHKITKRGQNVTFRCDPISEHNRLYWYRQTLGQGPEFLTYFQNEAQLEKSRLLSDRFSAERPKGSFSTLEIQRTEQGDSAMYLCASSQGQANQPQHFGDGTRLSIL.

The chain is built from TRBV20-1 and TRBJ1-6, with 9 bases aligning to TRBD1. There are 15 residues in the CDR3. J was trimmed by 10 bases and V by 3 bases; bases with no gene match: 10. From germline, CDR1 is DFQATT and CDR2 SNEGSKA (reference sequence). CDR3 DNA: TGCAGTGCTAGGGGACAGGGCACCTCAGGGTCACCCCTCCACTTT. Amino acids: CSARGQGTSGSPLHF.

The rearrangement joins TRBV28 to TRBJ1-1, with D possibly TRBD1 on 5 matching bases. CDR1 is MDHEN and CDR2 is SYDVKM in the germline V gene. Trimming took 4 bases from V and 3 from J, leaving 9 bases between them. The CDR3 is 13 residues long. The CDR3 DNA reads as TGTGCCAGCAGTTCCCGGGGGTACACTGAAGCTTTCTTT. Amino acid sequence: CASSSRGYTEAFF.

In the case of this clonotype: One end of the junction does not line up with germline, which may come from a read error. The chain employs TRBV29-1 and TRBJ2-7, with 7 bases that match TRBD1. The CDR3 runs to 12 residues. Germline V CDR1 and CDR2: SQVTM, ANQGSEA. The CDR3, as DNA: TGCAGAGTTGAAGAGGGGGCCCACGAGCAGTACTTC. Translating gives CRVEEGAHEQYF.

The V and J genes are TRBV4-3 and TRBJ2-7, with D tentatively TRBD1 or TRBD2 (5 bases each). The germline gives CDR1 LGHNA, CDR2 YSLEER. The CDR3 has 15 residues. V shed 1 base and J shed 2 bases, with 12 bases lying between them. CDR3 sequence: CASSQVNRRPYEQYF. As DNA, the CDR3 is TGCGCCAGCAGCCAAGTCAACAGGAGGCCCTACGAGCAGTACTTC.

In this sample, this clonotype turned up many times. The chain employs TRBV20-1 and TRBJ2-3, with 9 bases matching TRBD2. CDR1 is DFQATT and CDR2 is SNEGSKA in the germline V gene (reference sequence). The CDR3 consists of 17 residues. V lost 2 bases to trimming and J lost 2 bases; unmatched junction nucleotides: 11. DNA for the CDR3: TGCAGTGCTAGACCCAACCCGACTAGCGGATTCACAGATACGCAGTATTTT. Its translation: CSARPNPTSGFTDTQYF.

This clonotype was recorded many times. The rearrangement joins TRBV20-1 to TRBJ2-7; 7 positions agree with TRBD2. CDR1 is DFQATT, CDR2 SNEGSKA, per germline (reference sequence). V dropped 5 bases and J dropped 0; count of bases not matched to a gene: 7. The CDR3 is made up of 14 amino acids. CDR3 sequence reads: CSAFLAASSYEQYF. CDR3 coding DNA: TGCAGTGCTTTCCTAGCGGCAAGCTCCTACGAGCAGTACTTC.

As to this clonotype: A single base separates this from a much larger clone, so it may be a read error. The chain links TRBV20-1 to TRBJ1-5, with D unclear. The CDR3 loop spans 13 amino acids. The germline CDR1 and CDR2 sequences are DFQATT and SNEGSKA (reference sequence). Trimming took off 2 bases at V and 5 bases at J, with 10 bases between the two ends. CDR3: CSARLTADQPQHF. The CDR3 DNA sequence: TGCAGTGCTAGATTGACGGCTGATCAGCCCCAGCATTTT.

A word on this clonotype: The junction does not match germline at one end; this may be a read error. The V call is TRBV11-3, the J call TRBJ1-1, with TRBD1 as a possible D gene (5 bases). Germline CDR1 is SGHNT and CDR2 is YENEEA. The CDR3 covers 14 residues. This chain's CDR3 is CDSSPGTGIPEGFF. The CDR3 region has the DNA TGTGACAGCAGCCCCGGGACGGGAATCCCTGAAGGTTTCTTT.

The chain has TRBV11-1 and TRBJ2-1; tentatively, D is TRBD2 (6 bases). The CDR3 has 13 residues. Trimming took 5 bases from V and 8 from J, leaving 13 bases between them. CDR1 and CDR2 (germline): SGHAT, FQDESV (reference sequence). The CDR3 nucleotides are TGTGCCAGCAGCCATCGGGACTTCCATGAGCAGTTCTTC. This codes for CASSHRDFHEQFF.

This clonotype was observed at least ten times. The chain employs TRBV20-1 and TRBJ2-3; TRBD2 aligns across 11 bases. The CDR3 spans 15 residues. Germline V gives CDR1 DFQATT, CDR2 SNEGSKA (reference sequence). V was clipped by 4 bases and J by 4 bases; unmatched bases: 7. CDR3 in amino acids: CSANSPSGRSDTQYF. The CDR3 nucleotides read TGCAGTGCTAATTCTCCTAGCGGGAGGTCAGATACGCAGTATTTT.

On this clonotype itself: The junction shows a germline mismatch at one end, possibly a read error. The chain employs TRBV11-2 and TRBJ2-3, with D possibly being TRBD2 (5 bases). From germline, CDR1 is SGHAT and CDR2 FQNNGV. The CDR3 is 15 amino acids. CDR3 region: CAGSLDRDTRDTQYF. Here the CDR3 DNA reads TGTGCCGGCAGCTTAGACCGGGATACAAGAGATACACAGTATTTT.

Comments on this clonotype: A much larger clone differs by one base, so this may be a read error. The rearrangement joins TRBV6-6 to TRBJ2-7; 12 bases are a match to TRBD2. The CDR3 has 15 residues. V lost 5 bases, J lost 5 bases, and 7 bases stayed unmatched. Germline V lookup: CDR1 MNHNY, CDR2 SVGAGI (reference sequence). The CDR3 nucleotides read TGTGCCAGCAGTCCTCGGACTAGCGGGACCAACGAGCAGTACTTC. Residues: CASSPRTSGTNEQYF.

A word on this clonotype: One end of the junction is discordant with germline, which a read error may explain. This chain uses TRBV6-5 with TRBJ1-2; D not resolved. Germline CDR1 MNHEY, CDR2 SVGAGI. The CDR3 runs to 13 residues. The CDR3 sequence: CASTLIDGYSYTF. The CDR3 DNA reads TGTGCCAGCACTCTGATCGACGGCTATAGCTACACCTTC.

This chain uses TRBV6-2 or TRBV6-3 with TRBJ2-4; possible D gene TRBD2, 6 bases. Germline lookup yields CDR1 MNHEY and CDR2 SVGEGT. The CDR3 totals 16 residues. V lost 7 bases, J lost 1 base, and 17 bases lay in between. CDR3 protein: CASTSTSGGAKNIQYF. The DNA for the CDR3 is TGTGCCAGCACTTCCACGAGTGGGGGGGCCAAAAACATTCAGTACTTC.

The chain uses TRBV20-1 and TRBJ2-7; D possibly corresponds to TRBD2 (5 bases). The CDR3 has 15 amino acids. The V gene lost 0 bases and the J gene lost 3 bases, with 15 bases spanning the gap. CDR1 is DFQATT and CDR2 is SNEGSKA in the germline V gene (reference sequence). The CDR3 loop reads CSARDKRESNYEQYF. The CDR3 bases are TGCAGTGCTAGAGACAAGAGGGAGTCCAACTACGAGCAGTACTTC.

About this clonotype: Just one base apart from a much larger clone, this may be a read error. The chain uses TRBV10-2 and TRBJ2-5; unclear D gene. The germline V gene encodes CDR1 WSHSY and CDR2 SAAADI. The CDR3 runs to 13 residues. DNA of the CDR3: TGCGACAGCACTCCAAGGAGACAAGAGACCCAGTACTTC. It codes for CDSTPRRQETQYF.